The clone carrying this T cell receptor (beta chain) was detected ten times or more. The sample originates from a study of T cells in Graves' hyperthyroidism and ophthalmopathy. Amplification targeted TCR beta CDR3 regions from RNA transcripts. The HTBI set primed first-round TCR CDR3 RT-PCR. Each CDR3 protein gets one entry after TCRdb re-called the multiplex PCR reads with MiXCR. Seen here are hundreds of thousands of distinct CDR3 sequences, less than 15% observed once, and the top ten hold roughly 10%. This clonotype originated in a woman aged 18-29 years with Graves' hyperthyroidism. The sequencing input was blood.

CDR3 sequence (DNA): TGTGCCAGCAGCCCCCGGGGACAGGGGTACGGCTACACCTTC. The encoded protein is CASSPRGQGYGYTF. The V and J genes are TRBV3-1 and TRBJ1-2, with 10 bases matching TRBD1. Unmatched junction bases numbered 7, after V lost 4 bases and J lost 8 bases. The CDR3 runs 14 residues. The germline gives CDR1 LGHDT, CDR2 YNNKEL (reference sequence).